This T cell receptor beta chain was found in a study of T cell responses to AZD1222 COVID-19 vaccine. Overall study findings and caveats: The breadth and depth of Spike-specific TCRs increased once two AZD1222 doses had been given.

Assay: immunoSEQ multiplex PCR; the TCRdb copy retains only in-frame clones and omits some. The sample lists around 100,000 clones; around nine tenths were seen once. The CDR3 length is 14 residues. Trimming cost V 6 bases and J 4 bases; bases outside gene matches: 8. Germline lookup yields CDR1 PRHDT and CDR2 FYEKMQ (reference sequence). Worth noting for this clone: The antigen remains unidentified.

V and J are TRBV13 and TRBJ1-1; 7 nucleotides match TRBD1. The sequence was collected from an adult in good health. The sequencing here drew on peripheral blood, taken on day 0 of AZD1222 vaccination. CDR3 nucleotides: TGTGCCAGCAGTAAAAGGTCAGGGGGCACTGAAGCTTTCTTT. Its protein product is CASSKRSGGTEAFF.